This passage covers 3 T cell receptor beta chains from one sample sequenced in a study of Ad26.COV2.S vaccination and SARS-CoV-2 variants. Produced via immunoSEQ multiplex PCR; TCRdb's table is partial and in-frame only. The repertoire holds roughly 420,000 clones, with 70% to 90% as singletons. Regarding treatment: about 20 received Ad26.COV2.S at low or high dose, single or two shots; roughly 5 received placebo; per-sample allocation not given. Repertoires come from day 63 after the first vaccine or placebo injection. This material consisted of peripheral blood, taken in a trial of Ad26.COV2.S vaccine versus placebo. These receptors originate from a person between 18 and 60 years old who received the Ad26.COV2.S COVID-19 vaccine or a placebo.

V and J are TRBV5-6 and TRBJ2-2; D is perhaps TRBD2 (5 bases). CDR3 size: 14 residues. The V gene lost 2 bases and the J gene lost 5 bases, with 10 bases spanning the gap. Germline lookup yields CDR1 SGHDT and CDR2 YYEEEE. CDR3 in DNA: TGTGCCAGCAGCTTTGGACTGAATACCGGGGAGCTGTTTTTT. Its translation: CASSFGLNTGELFF. Based on the CDR3 plus reference TRBV5-6 and TRBJ2-2, the full variable domain is DAGVTQSPTHLIKTRGQQVTLRCSPKSGHDTVSWYQQALGQGPQFIFQYYEEEERQRGNFPDRFSGHQFPNYSSELNVNALLLGDSALYLCASSFGLNTGELFFGEGSRLTVL.

The V and J genes are TRBV5-1 and TRBJ1-5; D unresolved. This CDR3 spans 13 amino acids. Germline CDR1 is SGHRS and CDR2 is YFSETQ. V gave up 0 bases and J gave up 4 bases, with 5 bases separating them. In DNA form, the CDR3 reads TGCGCCAGCAGCTTGGGGAAAAATCAGCCCCAGCATTTT. Its protein product is CASSLGKNQPQHF.

This rearrangement joins TRBV19 to TRBJ2-5; D may be TRBD1 (7 bases). This CDR3 has 15 amino acids. Germline CDR1 LNHDA, CDR2 SQIVND (reference sequence). V gave up 7 bases and J gave up 2 bases, with 17 bases separating them. CDR3 sequence (DNA): TGTGCCAGTAACCTCGGCAGGGGGGAGCAAGAGACCCAGTACTTC. This encodes CASNLGRGEQETQYF.